The source of this TCR beta chain is a study of T cells in Graves' hyperthyroidism and ophthalmopathy. The TCR beta CDR3 regions underwent amplification using RNA transcripts as the source. A first-round RT-PCR of the TCR CDR3 used the HTBI primer set. TCRdb used MiXCR to reprocess the multiplex PCR reads, holding one entry per CDR3 protein. The data show some 270,000 distinct CDR3 sequences, about an eighth seen once. Clinical symptoms, serum thyroxine, TRAb, thyroid ultrasound and orbital computed tomography informed diagnoses. Germline values: CDR1 SEHNR, CDR2 FQNEAQ (reference sequence). Trimming left V 7 bases short and J 4 bases short, with 19 bases between. The CDR3 totals 16 residues. Ten or more counts support this clonotype.

V and J are TRBV7-9 and TRBJ2-2, with D possibly TRBD1 on 6 matching bases. Sequencing was carried out using blood. The clonotype was recovered from a woman in her 30s with Graves' hyperthyroidism that later progressed to Graves' ophthalmopathy. The CDR3 region has the DNA TGTGCCAGCACCATCAGGGGTACTGCAAGCACCGGGGAGCTGTTTTTT. Translating gives CASTIRGTASTGELFF.